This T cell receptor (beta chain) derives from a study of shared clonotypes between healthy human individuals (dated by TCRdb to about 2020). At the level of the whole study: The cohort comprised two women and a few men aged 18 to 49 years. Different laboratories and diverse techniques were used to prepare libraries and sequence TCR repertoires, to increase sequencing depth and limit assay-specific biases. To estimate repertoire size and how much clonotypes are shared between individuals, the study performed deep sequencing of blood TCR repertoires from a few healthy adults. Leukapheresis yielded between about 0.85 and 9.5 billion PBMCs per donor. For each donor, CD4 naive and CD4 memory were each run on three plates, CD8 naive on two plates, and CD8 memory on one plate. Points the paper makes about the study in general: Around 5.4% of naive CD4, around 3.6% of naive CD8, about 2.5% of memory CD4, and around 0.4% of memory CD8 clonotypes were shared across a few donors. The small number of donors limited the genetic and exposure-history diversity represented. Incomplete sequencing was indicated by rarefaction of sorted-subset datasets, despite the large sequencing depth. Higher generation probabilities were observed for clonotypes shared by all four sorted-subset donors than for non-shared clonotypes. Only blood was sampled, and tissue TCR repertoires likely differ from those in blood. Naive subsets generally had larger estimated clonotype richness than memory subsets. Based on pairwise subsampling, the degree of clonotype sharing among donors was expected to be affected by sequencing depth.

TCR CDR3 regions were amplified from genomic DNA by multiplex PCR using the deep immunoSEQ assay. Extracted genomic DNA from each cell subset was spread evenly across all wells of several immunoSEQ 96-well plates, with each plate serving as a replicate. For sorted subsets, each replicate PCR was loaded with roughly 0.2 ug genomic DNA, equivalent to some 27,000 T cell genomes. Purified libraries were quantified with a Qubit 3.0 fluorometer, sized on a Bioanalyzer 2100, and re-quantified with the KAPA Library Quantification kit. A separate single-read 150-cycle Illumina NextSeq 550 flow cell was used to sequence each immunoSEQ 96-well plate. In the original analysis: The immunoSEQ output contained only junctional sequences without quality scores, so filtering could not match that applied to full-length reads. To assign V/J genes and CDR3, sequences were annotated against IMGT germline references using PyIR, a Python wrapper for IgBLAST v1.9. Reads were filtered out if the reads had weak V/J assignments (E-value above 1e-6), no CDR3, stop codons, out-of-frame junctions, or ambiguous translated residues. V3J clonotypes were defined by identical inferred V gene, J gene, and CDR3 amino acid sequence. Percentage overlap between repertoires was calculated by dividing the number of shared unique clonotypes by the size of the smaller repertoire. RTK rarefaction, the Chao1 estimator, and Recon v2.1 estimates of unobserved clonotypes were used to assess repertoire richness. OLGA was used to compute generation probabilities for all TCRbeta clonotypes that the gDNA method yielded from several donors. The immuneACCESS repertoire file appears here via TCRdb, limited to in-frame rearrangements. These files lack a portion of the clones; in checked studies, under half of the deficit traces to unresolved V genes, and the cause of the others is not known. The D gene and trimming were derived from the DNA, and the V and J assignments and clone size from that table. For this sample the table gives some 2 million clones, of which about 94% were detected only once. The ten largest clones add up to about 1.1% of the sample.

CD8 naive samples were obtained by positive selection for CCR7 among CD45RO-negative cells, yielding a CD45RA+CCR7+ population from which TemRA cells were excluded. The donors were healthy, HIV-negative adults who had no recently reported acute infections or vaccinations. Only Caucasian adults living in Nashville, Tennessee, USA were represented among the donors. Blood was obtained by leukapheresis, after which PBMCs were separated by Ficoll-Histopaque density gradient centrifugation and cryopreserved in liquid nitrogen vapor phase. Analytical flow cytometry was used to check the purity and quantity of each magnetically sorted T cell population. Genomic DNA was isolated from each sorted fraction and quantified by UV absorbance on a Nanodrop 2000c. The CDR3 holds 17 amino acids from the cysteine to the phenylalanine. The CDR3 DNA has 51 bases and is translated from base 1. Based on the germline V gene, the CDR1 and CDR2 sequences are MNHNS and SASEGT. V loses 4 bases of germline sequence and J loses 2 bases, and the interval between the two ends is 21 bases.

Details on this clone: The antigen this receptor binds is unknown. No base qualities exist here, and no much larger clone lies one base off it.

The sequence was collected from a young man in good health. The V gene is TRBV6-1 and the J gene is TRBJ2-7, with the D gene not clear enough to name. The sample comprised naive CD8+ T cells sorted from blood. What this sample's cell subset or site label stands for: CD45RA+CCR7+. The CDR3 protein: CASSASVGLPRTYEQYF. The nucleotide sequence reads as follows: TGTGCCAGCAGTGCTTCGGTAGGGCTACCCCGTACCTACGAGCAGTACTTC.